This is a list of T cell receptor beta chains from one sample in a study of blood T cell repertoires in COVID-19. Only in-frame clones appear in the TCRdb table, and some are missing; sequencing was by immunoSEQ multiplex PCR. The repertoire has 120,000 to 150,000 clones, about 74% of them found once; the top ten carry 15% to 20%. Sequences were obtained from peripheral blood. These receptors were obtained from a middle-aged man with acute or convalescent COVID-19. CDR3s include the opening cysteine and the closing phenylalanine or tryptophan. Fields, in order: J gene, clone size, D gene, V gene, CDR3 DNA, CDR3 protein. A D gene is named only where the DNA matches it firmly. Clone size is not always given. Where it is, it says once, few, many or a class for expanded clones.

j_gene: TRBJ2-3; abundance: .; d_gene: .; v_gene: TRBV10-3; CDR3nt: TGTGCCATCAGCGGATCTAACGGGGTTAGCACAGATACGCAGTATTTT; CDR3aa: CAISGSNGVSTDTQYF
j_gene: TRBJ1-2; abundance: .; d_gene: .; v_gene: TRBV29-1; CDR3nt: TGCAGCGTTTTTTCATCCGACAGATCTCTCTATGGCTACACCTTC; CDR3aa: CSVFSSDRSLYGYTF
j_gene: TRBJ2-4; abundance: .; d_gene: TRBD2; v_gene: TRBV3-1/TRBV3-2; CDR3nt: TGTGCCAGCAGCCAGGGAGGGACTAAGGGGAACATTCAGTACTTC; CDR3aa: CASSQGGTKGNIQYF
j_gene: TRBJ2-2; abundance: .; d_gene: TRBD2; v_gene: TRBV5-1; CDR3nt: TGCGCCAGCAGCTTCGGCGGGGGGACGAACACCGGGGAGCTGTTTTTT; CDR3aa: CASSFGGGTNTGELFF
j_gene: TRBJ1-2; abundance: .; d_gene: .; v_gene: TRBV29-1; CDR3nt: TGCAGCGTTGAAGCGGGCAGGGCTAGGTACGGCTACACCTTC; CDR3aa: CSVEAGRARYGYTF
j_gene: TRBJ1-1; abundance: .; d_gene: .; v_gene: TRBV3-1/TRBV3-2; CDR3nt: TGTGCCAGCAGCCGACATAACACTGAAGCTTTCTTT; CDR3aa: CASSRHNTEAFF
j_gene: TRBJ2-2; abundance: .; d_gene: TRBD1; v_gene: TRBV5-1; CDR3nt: TGCGCCAGCAGCCAGACAGGGGGCGCGGACACCGGGGAGCTGTTTTTT; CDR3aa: CASSQTGGADTGELFF
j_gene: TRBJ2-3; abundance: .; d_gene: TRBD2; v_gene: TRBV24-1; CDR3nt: TGTGCCACCAGTGGTCTAGCGGGGTTAGGCACAGATACGCAGTATTTT; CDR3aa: CATSGLAGLGTDTQYF
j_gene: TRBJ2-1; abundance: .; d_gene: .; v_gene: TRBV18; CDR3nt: TGTGCCAGCTCACCGACTTGGACTTCCAGCTCCTACAATGAGCAGTTCTTC; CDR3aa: CASSPTWTSSSYNEQFF
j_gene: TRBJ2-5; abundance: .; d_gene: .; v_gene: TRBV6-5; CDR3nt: TGTGCCAGCAGTTACGTCTGGGAGGAGGGGGAGACCCAGTACTTC; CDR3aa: CASSYVWEEGETQYF
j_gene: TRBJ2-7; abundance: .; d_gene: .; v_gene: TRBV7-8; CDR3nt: TGTGCCAGCAGCCACGCCCGGCAGGACTTCTACGAGCAGTACTTC; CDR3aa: CASSHARQDFYEQYF
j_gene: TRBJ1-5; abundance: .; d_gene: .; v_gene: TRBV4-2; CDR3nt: TGTGCCAGCAGCCAAGGTTCCGCCGGTCCCAATCAGCCCCAGCATTTT; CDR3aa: CASSQGSAGPNQPQHF
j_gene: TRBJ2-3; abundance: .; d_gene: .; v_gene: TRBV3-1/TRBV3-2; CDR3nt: TGTGCCAGCAGCCCGTACCGGGTCCTCACAGATACGCAGTATTTT; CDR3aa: CASSPYRVLTDTQYF
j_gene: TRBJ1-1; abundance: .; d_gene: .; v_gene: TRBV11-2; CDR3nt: TGTGCCAGCAGCTTAGGGGCAGGGGCGAACACTGAAGCTTTCTTT; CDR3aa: CASSLGAGANTEAFF
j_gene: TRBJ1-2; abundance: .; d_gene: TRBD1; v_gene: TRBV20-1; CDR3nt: TGCAGTGCTAGTATGGGACAGGGGGCGGTGGGCTATGGCTACACCTTC; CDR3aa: CSASMGQGAVGYGYTF
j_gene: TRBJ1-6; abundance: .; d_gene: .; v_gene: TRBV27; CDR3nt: TGTGCCAGCAGTTTAGGGCAGGTTAATTCACCCCTCCACTTT; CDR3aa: CASSLGQVNSPLHF
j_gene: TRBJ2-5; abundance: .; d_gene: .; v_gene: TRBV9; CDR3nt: TGTGCCAGCAGCGCCCCCTGGGCAGCGGGCAGAGAGACCCAGTACTTC; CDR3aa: CASSAPWAAGRETQYF
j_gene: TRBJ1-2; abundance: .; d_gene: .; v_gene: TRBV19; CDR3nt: TGTGCCAGTAGTAGAACTGGACCGGGGAGGTCTGGCTACACCTTC; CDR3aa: CASSRTGPGRSGYTF
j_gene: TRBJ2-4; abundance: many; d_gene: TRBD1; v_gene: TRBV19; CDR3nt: TGTGCCAGTAGTACTGGGACAGCCATAGCCAAAAACATTCAGTACTTC; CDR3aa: CASSTGTAIAKNIQYF
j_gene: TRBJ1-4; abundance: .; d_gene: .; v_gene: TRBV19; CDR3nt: TGTGCCAGTAGTATAGTTGGACAGCCCAATGAAAAACTGTTTTTT; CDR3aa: CASSIVGQPNEKLFF
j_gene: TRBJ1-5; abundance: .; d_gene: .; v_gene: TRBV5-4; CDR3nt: TGTGCCAGCAGCGTATCAGGGGCTAGCAATCAGCCCCAGCATTTT; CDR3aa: CASSVSGASNQPQHF
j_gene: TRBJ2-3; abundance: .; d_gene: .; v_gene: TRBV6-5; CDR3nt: TGTGCCAGCAGCCCCCGGGACACCGTATCAGATACGCAGTATTTT; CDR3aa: CASSPRDTVSDTQYF
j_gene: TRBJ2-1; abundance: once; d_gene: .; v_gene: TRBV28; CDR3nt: TGTGCCAGCAGGTCGGGGGTATACAATGAGCAGTTCTTC; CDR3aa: CASRSGVYNEQFF
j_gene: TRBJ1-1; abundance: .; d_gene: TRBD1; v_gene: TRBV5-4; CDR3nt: TGTGCCAGCAATCGGGACAGCAACACTGAAGCTTTCTTT; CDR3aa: CASNRDSNTEAFF
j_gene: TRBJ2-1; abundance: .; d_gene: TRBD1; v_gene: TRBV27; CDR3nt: TGTGCCAGCTCCCACCGGGACAGAAGGAACAATGAGCAGTTCTTC; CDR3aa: CASSHRDRRNNEQFF
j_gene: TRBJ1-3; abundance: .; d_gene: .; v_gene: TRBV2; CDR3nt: TGTGCCAGCAGTGTTCTCAGGGTGGCCGGAAACACCATATATTTT; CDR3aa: CASSVLRVAGNTIYF
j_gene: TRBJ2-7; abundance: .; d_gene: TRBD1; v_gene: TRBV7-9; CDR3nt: TGTGCCAGCAGCTTCGGACAGGGCTCCTACGAGCAGTACTTC; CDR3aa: CASSFGQGSYEQYF
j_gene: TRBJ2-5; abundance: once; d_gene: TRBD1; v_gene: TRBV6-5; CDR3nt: TGTGCCAGCAGCCGTGACAGGGGAGAGACCCAGTACTTC; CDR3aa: CASSRDRGETQYF
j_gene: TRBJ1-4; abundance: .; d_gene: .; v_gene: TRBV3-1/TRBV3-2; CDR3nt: TGTGCCAGCAGCTTCCTCGGTCCCAATGAAAAACTGTTTTTT; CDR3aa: CASSFLGPNEKLFF
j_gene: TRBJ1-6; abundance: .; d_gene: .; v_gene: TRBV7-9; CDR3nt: TGTGCCAGCAGCTCGGGATTCACGGGATCACCCCTCCACTTT; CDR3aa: CASSSGFTGSPLHF
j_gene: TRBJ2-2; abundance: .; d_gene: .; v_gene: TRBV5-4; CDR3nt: TGTGCCAGCAGCTTTGGGGGGGCGACTACCGGGGAGCTGTTTTTT; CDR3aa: CASSFGGATTGELFF
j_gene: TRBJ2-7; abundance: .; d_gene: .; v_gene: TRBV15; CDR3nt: TGTGCCACCACCCCTGACCCAGGTGGCTACGAGCAGTACTTC; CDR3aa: CATTPDPGGYEQYF
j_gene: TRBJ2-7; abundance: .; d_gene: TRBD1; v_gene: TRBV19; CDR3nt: TGTGCCAGTAGCGAAATCGACAGGGGGACGTACGAGCAGTACTTC; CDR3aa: CASSEIDRGTYEQYF
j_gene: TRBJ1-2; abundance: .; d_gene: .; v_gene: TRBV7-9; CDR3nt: TGTGCCAGCAGCTTCCACCAACCAAGCGGCTACACCTTC; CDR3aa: CASSFHQPSGYTF
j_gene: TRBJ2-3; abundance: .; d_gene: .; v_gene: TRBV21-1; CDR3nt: TGTGCCAGCAGCCTCCTTAATACGCAGTATTTT; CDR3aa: CASSLLNTQYF
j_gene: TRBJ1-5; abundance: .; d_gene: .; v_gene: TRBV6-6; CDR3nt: TGTGCCAGCAGTTATCTTAGCAATCAGCCCCAGCATTTT; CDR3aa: CASSYLSNQPQHF